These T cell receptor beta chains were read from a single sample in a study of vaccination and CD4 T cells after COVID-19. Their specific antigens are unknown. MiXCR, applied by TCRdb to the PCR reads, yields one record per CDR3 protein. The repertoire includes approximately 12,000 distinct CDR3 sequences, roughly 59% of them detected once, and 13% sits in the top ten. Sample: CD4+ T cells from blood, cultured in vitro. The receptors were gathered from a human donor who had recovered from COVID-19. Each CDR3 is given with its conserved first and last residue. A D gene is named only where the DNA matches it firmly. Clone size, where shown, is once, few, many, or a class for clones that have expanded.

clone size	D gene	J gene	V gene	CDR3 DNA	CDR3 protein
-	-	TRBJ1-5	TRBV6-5	TGTGCCAGCAGTTACGTCGAGCCGGGGAAAACCAATCAGCCCCAGCATTTT	CASSYVEPGKTNQPQHF
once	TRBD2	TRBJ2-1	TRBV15	TGTGCCACCAGCACGAGACTAGCGGGGCACAATGAGCAGTTCTTC	CATSTRLAGHNEQFF
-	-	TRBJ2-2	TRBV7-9	TGTGCCAGCAGCTTCCCCCTAAGGATGGACACCGGGGAGCTGTTTTTT	CASSFPLRMDTGELFF
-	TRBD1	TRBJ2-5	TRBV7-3	TGTGCCAGCAGCCGAACGGGACAGGGGGCGGGGGAGACCCAGTACTTC	CASSRTGQGAGETQYF
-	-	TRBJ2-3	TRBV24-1	TGTGCCACCAGTGACGTTGGCACAGCTAGCACAGATACGCAGTATTTT	CATSDVGTASTDTQYF
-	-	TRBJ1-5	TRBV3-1	TGTGCCAGCAGCCAAGATGGTGGAGAGTCCCCAAATCAGCCCCAGCATTTT	CASSQDGGESPNQPQHF
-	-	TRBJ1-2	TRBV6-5	TGTGCCAGCAGTTATAGCAGTACTGGTACCGTCTATGGCTACACCTTC	CASSYSSTGTVYGYTF
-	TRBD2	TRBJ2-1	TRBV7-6	TGTGCCAGCAGCGGCGGGGGTGGCGGACAAAGTGTTTACAATGAGCAGTTCTTC	CASSGGGGGQSVYNEQFF
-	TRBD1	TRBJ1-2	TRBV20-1	TGCAGTGCTCACCAGGGGGTAATTAACGGCTACACCTTC	CSAHQGVINGYTF
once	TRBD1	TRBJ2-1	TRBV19	TGTGCCAGTACCCCTCCCGGGACAGGGTACAATGAGCAGTTCTTC	CASTPPGTGYNEQFF
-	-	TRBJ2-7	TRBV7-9	TGTGCCAGCAGCTTAGATTGGGGCGGCGAGCAGTACTTC	CASSLDWGGEQYF
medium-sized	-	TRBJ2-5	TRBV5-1	TGCGCCAGCAGCTTAGGCGGGCGGGACAGCCAAGAGACCCAGTACTTC	CASSLGGRDSQETQYF